The entry that follows covers one T cell receptor beta chain sequence. This clone's antigen is unknown. Per-nucleotide qualities are absent, and no much larger clonotype sits a single base away. The library was generated by the immunoSEQ multiplex PCR assay. For the multiplex PCR, a mixture combining 60 forward primers for TCR Vbeta segments and 13 reverse primers for TCR Jbeta segments was used. The CDR3 region of rearranged TCR beta genes was amplified from genomic DNA by a multiplex PCR assay. The Illumina HiSeq System was used to sequence the amplified TCR beta libraries as 87-base-pair reads. In the paper's pipeline: In a later analysis, tens of millions of unique TCR beta chains were counted across the 500 to 850 repertoires, and approximately 11 million of these chains were shared by at least two donors. A nearest-neighbor algorithm error-corrected the raw reads and collapsed the reads into unique sequences, merging closely related sequences to remove PCR and sequencing errors. V, D and J gene segments were assigned by aligning CDR3 sequences to IMGT reference sequences. For a sequence to be retained, a match of at least six nucleotides was required to both a V gene segment and a J gene segment. A rearrangement was called productive if the CDR3 had no stop codons and remained in frame with V and J, and every other rearrangement was called non-productive. CDR3 was defined according to IMGT convention as the region running from the second conserved V-encoded cysteine to the conserved J-encoded phenylalanine. The earlier analysis of more than 450 of the donors excluded sequences that lacked an unambiguous match to a single V gene segment. In an earlier analysis of approximately 500 of the donors, a V segment was called functional when productive rearrangements were above 56.7%, and segregating when the standard deviation between donors exceeded 5%. A statistical classification framework was built to diagnose cytomegalovirus status from the catalog of TCR beta chain sequences. A later analysis assigned V and J genes by comparing TCR nucleotide sequences with IMGT/GENE-DB human TR gene sequences. A later analysis assigned CDR3 sequences and most-parsimonious VDJ recombination scenarios with the TCRdist pipeline. In a later analysis, each TCR beta chain was defined by its CDR3 amino acid sequence together with its V-gene family, and reads lacking a unique V-gene family were excluded. A later analysis removed 550 to 700 highly shared, low-generation-probability nucleotide sequences to deal with suspected cross-contamination and a sequencing artifact. A later analysis calculated a clonal expansion index for each public chain from normalized within-repertoire ranks of inferred template counts. In a later analysis, generation probabilities were computed using a VDJ recombination model fitted to out-of-frame rearrangements, and the results were checked against IGoR. In a later analysis, TCR-TCR, TCR-HLA and TCR-CMV co-occurrence was scored with hypergeometric tests, and a repertoire-size bias correction was applied to TCR pairs. To estimate false discovery rates, a later analysis permuted the HLA or CMV assignments 20 times. A later analysis grouped co-occurring TCRs with DBSCAN, adding TCRdist sequence similarity when clustering within HLA-allele-positive subsets. Repertoires with fewer than 30,000 or more than 120,000 public chains were left out of co-occurrence clustering, as were about 5 repertoires with anomalous nucleotide sharing. TCRdb re-hosts the immuneACCESS table, in-frame sequences only. Its copies lack some clones; in the studies checked, an unresolved V gene accounts for under half of them, and the cause for the rest is not known. The DNA gave D and trimming, while V, J and clone size come from that table. The sample table contains tens of thousands of clones; only one count was recorded for approximately 82% of them. The top ten clonotypes cover 1.9% of the sample.

These data originate in a study of cytomegalovirus exposure and HLA in healthy donors (dated by TCRdb to 2016 to 2017). With regard to the full study: According to an earlier analysis of 587 of the donors, 150 million to 200 million T cells yielded 90 million to 140 million unique TCR beta sequences and about 300 Gb of sequence data. Rather than using new phenotypic data, the later analysis identified candidate immune exposures from TCR beta sequences and from how often those sequences occurred across donors. The study aimed to test whether cataloging public T cell receptors could reveal signatures of past pathogen exposure. A separate validation cohort of roughly 120 different subjects was used in addition to the approximately 700-subject first cohort. The genetic ancestry cluster associated with self-reported Caucasian donors included 81% of the approximately 400 genotyped donors. Roughly 300 gigabases of sequencing data and 78 million or so unique TCR sequences were included in an early release covering roughly 600 HLA-typed donors. To study patterns of TCR occurrence, a later analysis re-analyzed previously published TCR beta repertoires from several hundred donors and added high-resolution HLA genotyping. To predict cytomegalovirus infection status, the study combined high-throughput TCR immunosequencing, statistical association of individual TCRs with disease status, and machine learning. The T cell repertoires of under 700 subjects were profiled by immunosequencing and related to cytomegalovirus serostatus. An earlier analysis of a few hundred of the donors applied high-throughput TCR beta sequencing to assess whether each TCR beta V gene segment acted as functional or pseudogenic. A few DR-DQ haplotypes were handled as single units for association and clustering because linkage in the cohort was strong. A later genetic analysis took genome-wide SNP genotypes for about 65% of the 666 donors and used that subset as a discovery cohort. Among some 400 genotyped donors of the cohort, an average of approximately 240,000 unique TCR beta nucleotide sequences were sequenced per donor, about a sixth of them non-productive. HLA typing included class I and class II loci at four-digit resolution. All discovery cohort repertoires had been generated on a single sequencing platform. Typing coverage varied by locus: about 629-630 donors for A, B, C, DRB1 and DQB1; 522 for DQA1; more than 600 for DPA1; more than 450 for DPB1. Donor age, sex, ethnicity and CMV serostatus were compiled alongside the repertoire data.

Results and caveats for the whole study, not just this receptor: The earlier analysis of some 560 of the donors excluded approximately 15 rarely observed V segments, including chromosome 9 orphons, because counts were too low. Strong co-occurrence of HLA alleles, especially DR and DQ, made assigning TCR associations to individual alleles difficult. According to a later analysis, parvovirus B19, influenza, CMV and Epstein-Barr virus appeared linked to several top co-occurrence clusters. In vitro tests confirmed that three of the cytomegalovirus-associated TCR beta chains recognize cytomegalovirus antigens. A later analysis found that most CMV-associated TCR beta chains appeared HLA-restricted, with HLA associations seemingly driven largely by CMV exposure. Some IMGT-functional V segments, including TRBV6-2 and TRBV6-3, could not be distinguished by the 87-base-pair reads and were therefore excluded. Broadly in line with IMGT annotations, most TCR beta V segments showed up in productive rearrangements about 90% or about 30% of the time in an earlier analysis of several hundred of the donors. It was suggested by the authors that the approach could potentially be generalized to other disease states and immunological phenotypes. V-gene and J-gene trimming of TCR beta chains was associated with a missense DCLRE1C variant in a later genetic analysis, and the association was replicated in an independent cohort. In the study, around 150 TCR beta chains were listed as associated with cytomegalovirus. HLA typing was unavailable for some donors at each locus, so association tests used only the typed subset. Most TCR sequences were seen in very few donors, while some public TCRs were found in many individuals. Linkage disequilibrium might explain the correlated functional status among segregating V segments, but an unknown experimental factor could not be ruled out. The classifier was reported to diagnose cytomegalovirus status with high specificity and sensitivity in both the original cohort and the validation cohort. The presence/absence analyses assumed that sequencing depth was roughly uniform across donors, and that assumption may not be true. A cluster of highly shared sequence variants was judged likely to be a technical artifact of the sequencing pipeline. A later analysis found that TCR association rates varied across HLA loci, with DRB1 alleles showing the most associated TCRs and HLA-C alleles the fewest. Only TCR beta chains were sequenced in this cohort, and the absence of alpha or paired-chain data limited detectable features. In a later analysis, HLA-associated TCR beta chains were found to be more clonally expanded and to have lower generation probabilities than equally common non-associated chains. The only immune exposure information available for the cohort was CMV serostatus. At a false discovery rate of 0.05, a later analysis linked under 20,000 TCR beta sequences to specific HLA alleles. According to a later genetic analysis, donors in an Asian-associated ancestry cluster had fewer N-insertions in productive TCRs than the approximately 650-donor mean. A further reported finding was that TCR beta sequences accurately predicted the HLA-A and HLA-B alleles for most subjects in the first cohort.

In total, around 600 healthy bone marrow donors made up the cohort. At the time of sampling, all cohort members were nominally healthy, though unrecorded immune exposures were likely present. The donor tested CMV seronegative and was one of the 352 seronegative cohort members. A peripheral blood sample was provided by each donor, and peripheral blood mononuclear cells were used for TCR beta sequencing. Genomic DNA was extracted from the blood cell samples with the Qiagen DNeasy Blood Extraction Kit. Including the terminal cysteine and phenylalanine, the CDR3 comprises 15 residues. The DNA shown is the 45-base CDR3, in frame from base 1. V lost 0 bases and J lost 8 bases; the stretch between them is 14 bases long. Taken from the germline V gene, the CDR1 and CDR2 loops are SGHDT and YYEEEE.

Material for sequencing was PBMCs. The rearrangement combines TRBV5-6 with TRBJ1-4, with no confident D gene call. This TCR was sampled from a man aged 18 to 30 in good health and CMV-seronegative. The DNA is TGTGCCAGCAGCTTGGGTCTAAACCGAGGCGAAAAACTGTTTTTT. Translation gives CASSLGLNRGEKLFF. The full variable domain, with segments outside the CDR3 supplied by the reference TRBV5-6 and TRBJ1-4 proteins, appears as DAGVTQSPTHLIKTRGQQVTLRCSPKSGHDTVSWYQQALGQGPQFIFQYYEEEERQRGNFPDRFSGHQFPNYSSELNVNALLLGDSALYLCASSLGLNRGEKLFFGSGTQLSVL.